These 23 T cell receptor beta chains originate from one sample sequenced in a study of identical twins. MiXCR, run by TCRdb on the 5' RACE reads, gives a single entry per CDR3 protein. The sample has over 200,000 distinct CDR3 sequences, 5% to 7% seen once; the top ten hold about 15%. The same specimen was also included in a second study, on T cells expressing NK-cell markers.

The sample taken for sequencing was CD8+ T cells sorted from blood. All receptors come from a woman aged 18-29 years in good health.

The chain carries TRBV6-6 and TRBJ2-3; perhaps D is TRBD1 or TRBD2 (5 bases each). Germline V lookup: CDR1 MNHNY, CDR2 SVGAGI (reference sequence). The V and J ends lost 2 bases and 4 bases respectively, with 7 bases between them. This CDR3 spans 13 amino acids. The CDR3 loop reads CASSYRGADTQYF. In DNA form, the CDR3 reads TGTGCCAGCAGTTACCGAGGGGCAGATACGCAGTATTTT.

In this sample, this clonotype turned up a few times. This chain connects TRBV12-3 or TRBV12-4 to TRBJ2-1, with D possibly TRBD2 on 6 matching bases. Trimming shortened V by 3 bases and J by 10 bases, and 16 bases separated the two germline ends. CDR3 length: 14 amino acids. The CDR3 DNA reads as TGTGCCAGCAGTTTCGCTAGCGCGGCGCGGGAGCAGTTCTTC. Its translation: CASSFASAAREQFF.

J is TRBJ2-6 and V is TRBV20-1; 7 positions match TRBD1. The CDR3 is made up of 15 amino acids. CDR1 is DFQATT, CDR2 SNEGSKA, per germline (reference sequence). The V gene end was trimmed by 6 bases and the J gene end by 2 bases; junction bases not matched to a gene: 7. The CDR3 bases are TGCAGTGCAACAGAACAGGGGACTGGGGCCAACGTCCTGACTTTC. Translated, it gives CSATEQGTGANVLTF.

This clonotype was observed many times. V usage is TRBV12-3 or TRBV12-4 and J usage is TRBJ2-7; 11 bases match TRBD2. The CDR3 runs 15 residues. V was pared by 4 bases and J by 4 bases, with 6 bases of the junction left unmatched. The CDR3 DNA reads as TGTGCCAGCAGTTCGGCTAGCGGGAGGAATTACGAGCAGTACTTC. Translating gives CASSSASGRNYEQYF.

This clonotype has more than one count but fewer than ten. The genes are TRBV5-1 and TRBJ1-2; 7 nucleotides align to TRBD1. The germline V gene encodes CDR1 SGHRS and CDR2 YFSETQ. Losses at the gene ends were 2 bases for V and 4 bases for J; bases not matched to a gene: 8. This CDR3 has 15 amino acids. The DNA for the CDR3 is TGCGCCAGCAGCTTCATAACCAGGGGGAGCTATGGCTACACCTTC. Protein sequence: CASSFITRGSYGYTF.

The chain links TRBV12-3 or TRBV12-4 to TRBJ1-5; tentative D call: TRBD1 (6 bases). This CDR3 is built from 13 residues. Trimming took 8 bases from V and 7 from J, leaving 15 bases between them. CDR3 DNA sequence: TGTGCCAGCCTACGGGGGGCGGACCAGCCCCAGCATTTT. Its translation is CASLRGADQPQHF.

This chain links TRBV27 with TRBJ2-2, with 13 positions matching TRBD2. With 5 bases clipped from V and 5 bases from J, the junction kept 5 bases outside the gene matches. There are 16 residues in the CDR3. The V gene's germline CDR1 is MNHEY and CDR2 SMNVEV (reference sequence). CDR3 DNA sequence: TGTGCCAGCAGTCCCCGACTAGCGGGAGGAACCGGGGAGCTGTTTTTT. It is translated as CASSPRLAGGTGELFF.

The chain is built from TRBV24-1 and TRBJ2-1; 7 nucleotides match TRBD1. The CDR3 has 13 residues. Germline CDR1 reads KGHDR; CDR2 reads SFDVKD. Germline trimming cut 6 bases from V and 6 bases from J; bases unmatched to any gene: 4. Written as DNA, the CDR3 is TGTGCCACCAGTCTACAGGGGATCAATGAGCAGTTCTTC. This codes for CATSLQGINEQFF.

This clonotype was seen a few times. The chain employs TRBV7-9 and TRBJ2-1; D tentatively reads TRBD1 or TRBD2 (5 bases each). This CDR3 spans 14 amino acids. V gave up 1 base and J gave up 6 bases, with 10 bases separating them. Germline V gene lookup returns CDR1 SEHNR and CDR2 FQNEAQ (reference sequence). The chain's CDR3 is CASSLDGGGNEQFF. DNA for the CDR3: TGTGCCAGCAGCTTAGATGGGGGTGGCAATGAGCAGTTCTTC.

The chain couples TRBV5-6 to TRBJ2-7; D tentatively reads TRBD1 or TRBD2 (5 bases each). This CDR3 has 12 amino acids. Trimming removed 4 bases from V and 7 bases from J, with 12 bases in between. Germline V CDR1 and CDR2: SGHDT, YYEEEE. The CDR3 sequence: CASSIGTSEQYF. CDR3 in DNA: TGTGCCAGCAGCATCGGGACGTCGGAGCAGTACTTC.

A word on this clonotype: Given a much more abundant clone one base away, this may be a read error. The chain combines TRBV12-3 or TRBV12-4 with TRBJ2-1; D remains ambiguous. The CDR3 runs 14 residues. In DNA, the CDR3 is TGTGCCAGCAGAGGGCCTAGGGCTCGCAATGTGCAGTTCTTC. It encodes CASRGPRARNVQFF.

The table lists this clonotype with many counts. CDR3 in amino acids: CASMAADYNEQFF. Written as DNA, the CDR3 is TGCGCCAGCATGGCGGCAGACTACAATGAGCAGTTCTTC. The chain couples TRBV5-1 to TRBJ2-1, with D hard to call. Trimming took 6 bases from V and 3 from J, leaving 10 bases between them. The CDR3 has 13 residues. Germline assignment: CDR1 SGHRS and CDR2 YFSETQ.

The chain is built from TRBV6-5 and TRBJ2-7; no clear D gene. V dropped 3 bases and J dropped 5 bases, with 26 bases sitting between them. This CDR3 spans 18 amino acids. Germline V gives CDR1 MNHEY, CDR2 SVGAGI. The CDR3 spells CASSYSRFVDSRRHEQYF. CDR3 coding DNA: TGTGCCAGCAGTTATTCTAGGTTTGTCGACTCCCGGCGCCACGAGCAGTACTTC.

This CDR3 is CASSPGTGGWETQYF. The DNA for the CDR3 is TGTGCCAGTAGTCCAGGGACAGGGGGCTGGGAGACCCAGTACTTC. The V call is TRBV19, the J call TRBJ2-5; 12 positions agree with TRBD1. Germline assignment: CDR1 LNHDA and CDR2 SQIVND (reference sequence). The CDR3 totals 15 residues. Trimming at V came to 5 bases and at J to 5 bases, leaving 6 bases not matched to a gene.

This rearrangement joins TRBV5-6 to TRBJ2-7; TRBD2 agrees at 8 bases. Germline V CDR1 and CDR2: SGHDT, YYEEEE. Trimming at V came to 5 bases and at J to 5 bases, leaving 3 bases not matched to a gene. CDR3 length: 12 residues. Written as DNA, the CDR3 is TGTGCCAGCAGGGGACTAGAGGACGAGCAGTACTTC. Translating gives CASRGLEDEQYF.

The rearrangement joins TRBV20-1 to TRBJ2-3; D not certain. The V end was cut by 3 bases, the J end by 1 base, with 11 bases between. Germline-derived CDR1 and CDR2 are DFQATT and SNEGSKA (reference sequence). The CDR3 has 14 residues. For the CDR3, the DNA is TGCAGTGCTAGGTATCTAGTTGGCACAGATACGCAGTATTTT. Amino acids: CSARYLVGTDTQYF.

This clonotype was counted only a few times. V usage is TRBV9 and J usage is TRBJ1-1, with D perhaps TRBD1 (6 bases). Germline lookup yields CDR1 SGDLS and CDR2 YYNGEE. The CDR3 loop spans 12 amino acids. V was clipped by 2 bases and J by 10 bases, with 12 bases between them. The CDR3 DNA reads TGTGCCAGCAGCGTGGGGACAAATAGAGCTTTCTTT. Protein: CASSVGTNRAFF.

This clonotype came up a few times. This sequence joins TRBV6-5 and TRBJ2-2, with D uncertain. Germline V gene sequence: CDR1 MNHEY, CDR2 SVGAGI. The germline V and J ends were trimmed by 3 bases and 6 bases, with 11 bases remaining between them. CDR3 length: 14 residues. Written as DNA, the CDR3 is TGTGCCAGCAGTTATGGCGGTCGGGCCGGGGAGCTGTTTTTT. This translates into CASSYGGRAGELFF.

This clonotype was seen only a few times. This rearrangement joins TRBV7-3 to TRBJ1-1; 9 nucleotides align to TRBD1. V was pared by 4 bases and J by 3 bases, with 3 bases of the junction left unmatched. The CDR3 contains 14 residues. CDR1 and CDR2 (germline): SGHTA, FQGTGA. Written as DNA, the CDR3 is TGTGCCAGCAGCTGGGGACAGGGCTACACTGAAGCTTTCTTT. It is translated as CASSWGQGYTEAFF. Supplemented by reference TRBV7-3 and TRBJ1-1, the full variable domain reads GAGVSQTPSNKVTEKGKYVELRCDPISGHTALYWYRQSLGQGPEFLIYFQGTGAADDSGLPNDRFFAVRPEGSVSTLKIQRTERGDSAVYLCASSWGQGYTEAFFGQGTRLTVV.

The chain uses TRBV7-2 and TRBJ2-1; D perhaps matches TRBD2 (5 bases). CDR3 size: 15 residues. The germline gives CDR1 SGHTA, CDR2 FQGNSA. V was shortened by 2 bases and J by 0 bases, with 8 bases between the two germline ends. In nucleotides, the CDR3 is TGTGCCAGCAGCTTATTAACTAGCTCCTACAATGAGCAGTTCTTC. It yields the protein CASSLLTSSYNEQFF. Looking up the rest from reference TRBV7-2 and TRBJ2-1 gives the full variable domain: GAGVSQSPSNKVTEKGKDVELRCDPISGHTALYWYRQSLGQGLEFLIYFQGNSAPDKSGLPSDRFSAERTGGSVSTLTIQRTQQEDSAVYLCASSLLTSSYNEQFFGPGTRLTVL.

This clonotype was seen more than once but under ten times. This chain connects TRBV21-1 to TRBJ2-3; the table's D call TRBD1 went unverified against the DNA. TRBV21-1 is given as a pseudogene. This CDR3 region has 15 residues. Here the CDR3 reads CATRPGPSVPDTQYF. Written as DNA, the CDR3 is TGTGCCACCCGCCCTGGACCGTCCGTGCCAGATACGCAGTATTTT.

This sequence joins TRBV13 and TRBJ2-3; D ambiguous. The CDR3 has 17 amino acids. The germline CDR1 and CDR2 sequences are PRHDT and FYEKMQ (reference sequence). The V end was cut by 5 bases, the J end by 4 bases, with 22 bases between. CDR3 region: CASSPEAQLAPSDTQYF. The CDR3 nucleotides are TGTGCCAGCAGCCCCGAGGCCCAGTTGGCTCCGTCAGATACGCAGTATTTT. Complete variable domain (other parts from reference TRBV13 and TRBJ2-3): AAGVIQSPRHLIKEKRETATLKCYPIPRHDTVYWYQQGPGQDPQFLISFYEKMQSDKGSIPDRFSAQQFSDYHSELNMSSLELGDSALYFCASSPEAQLAPSDTQYFGPGTRLTVL.

This clonotype was detected many times. V gene TRBV11-3 combines with J gene TRBJ2-2, with TRBD2 matching 9 bases. CDR1 and CDR2 from the germline V gene are SGHNT and YENEEA. This CDR3 is 16 amino acids long. V trimming: 5 bases; J trimming: 3 bases; junction bases outside the gene matches: 7. The CDR3 nucleotides read TGTGCCAGCAGCGCCCTAGCGGGGCAAGACACCGGGGAGCTGTTTTTT. Its translation is CASSALAGQDTGELFF.